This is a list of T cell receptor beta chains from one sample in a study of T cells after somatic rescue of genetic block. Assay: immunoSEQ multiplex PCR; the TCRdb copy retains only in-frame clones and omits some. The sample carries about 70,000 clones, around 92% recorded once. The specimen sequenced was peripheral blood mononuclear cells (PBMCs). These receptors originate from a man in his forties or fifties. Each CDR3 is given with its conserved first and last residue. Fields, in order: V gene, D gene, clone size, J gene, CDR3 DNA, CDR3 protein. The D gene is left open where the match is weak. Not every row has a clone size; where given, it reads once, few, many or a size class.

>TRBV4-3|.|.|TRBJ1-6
TGCGCCAGCAGCCAAGACAGGGGAGTCTCACCCCTCCACTTT
CASSQDRGVSPLHF
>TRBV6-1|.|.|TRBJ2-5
TGTGCCAGCAGTGACAGGGGGGTCCACACCGGCGACGAGACCCAGTACTTC
CASSDRGVHTGDETQYF
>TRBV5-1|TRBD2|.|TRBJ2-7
TGCGCCAGCAGCGCACTAGCGGGGCGATCCTACGAGCAGTACTTC
CASSALAGRSYEQYF
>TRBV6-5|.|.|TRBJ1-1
TGTGCCAGCAGTTACTCCCGCATAGACAGTGCGACCGAAGCTTTCTTT
CASSYSRIDSATEAFF
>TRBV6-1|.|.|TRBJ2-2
TGTGCCAGTAGGGAGCTCCGGGGTGCCGGGGAGCTGTTTTTT
CASRELRGAGELFF
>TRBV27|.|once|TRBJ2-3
TGTGCCAGCAGTTCGCAGACTGTCACAGATACGCAGTATTTT
CASSSQTVTDTQYF
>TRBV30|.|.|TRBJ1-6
TGTGCCTGGAGTGACAACTATAATTCACCCCTCCACTTT
CAWSDNYNSPLHF
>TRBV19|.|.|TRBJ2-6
TGTGCCAGTAGACATAGGGGGGTGGATTCTGGGGCCAACGTCCTGACTTTC
CASRHRGVDSGANVLTF
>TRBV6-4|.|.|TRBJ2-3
TGTGCCAGCACAGATACGCAGTATTTT
CASTDTQYF
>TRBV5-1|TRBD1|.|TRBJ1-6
TGCGCCAGCAGCTTGGGAACAGGGGGCTATTCACCCCTCCACTTT
CASSLGTGGYSPLHF
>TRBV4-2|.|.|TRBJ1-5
TGTGCCAGCAGCCTCGGGCGGGAGAGCAATCAGCCCCAGCATTTT
CASSLGRESNQPQHF
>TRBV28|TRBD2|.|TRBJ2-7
TGTGCCAGCAAAAACAGAGGTAGGAGGGGACTAGCGGGAGTAGAACAATACGAGCAGTACTTC
CASKNRGRRGLAGVEQYEQYF
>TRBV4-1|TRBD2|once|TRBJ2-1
TGCGCCAGCAGCCAATATACTAGCGGGAGAAACAATGAGCAGTTCTTC
CASSQYTSGRNNEQFF
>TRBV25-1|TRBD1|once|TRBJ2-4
TGTGCCAGCAGTGATTTGACAGGGGGGAAAAACATTCAGTACTTC
CASSDLTGGKNIQYF
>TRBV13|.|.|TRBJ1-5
TGTGCCAGCAGCTCCTCGCGCAATCAGCCCCAGCATTTT
CASSSSRNQPQHF
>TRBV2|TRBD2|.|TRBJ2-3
TGTGCCAGCAATCTTGGGGCGGGGGGGGCCCCAGATACGCAGTATTTT
CASNLGAGGAPDTQYF
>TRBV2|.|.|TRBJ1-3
TGTGCCAGCAGTGAGGACAGTGGTAGTTTGGGAAACACCATATATTTT
CASSEDSGSLGNTIYF
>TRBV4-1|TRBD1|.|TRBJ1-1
TGCGCCAGCAGCCAAGAGGCAGGGGGCTCTTGGGCCACTGAAGCTTTCTTT
CASSQEAGGSWATEAFF
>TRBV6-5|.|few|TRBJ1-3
TGTGCCAGCAGTTACTCCGGTAGGCGAGCTGGAAACACCATATATTTT
CASSYSGRRAGNTIYF
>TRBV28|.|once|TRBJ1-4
TGTGCCAGCAGTCCACGGCTCAATGAAAAACTGTTTTTT
CASSPRLNEKLFF
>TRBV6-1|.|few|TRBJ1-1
TGTGCCAGCAGCCTAAGTGGGACATCCACTGAAGCTTTCTTT
CASSLSGTSTEAFF
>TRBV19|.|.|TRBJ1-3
TGTGCCAGTAGCTCCTTATCGGGGGGCTCTGGAAACACCATATATTTT
CASSSLSGGSGNTIYF
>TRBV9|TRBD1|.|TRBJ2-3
TGTGCCAGCAGCGTCGCGGTGGTGACAGGGAACACAGATACGCAGTATTTT
CASSVAVVTGNTDTQYF
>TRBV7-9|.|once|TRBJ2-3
TGTGCCAGCAGCACCGGACAGATCACAGATACGCAGTATTTT
CASSTGQITDTQYF
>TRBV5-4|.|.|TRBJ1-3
TGTGCCAGCAGCTTGGCAGCCGCAAGCTCCTCTGGAAACACCATATATTTT
CASSLAAASSSGNTIYF
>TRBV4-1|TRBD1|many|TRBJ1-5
TGCGCCAGCAGCCAGACAGGGGCTGGCAATCAGCCCCAGCATTTT
CASSQTGAGNQPQHF
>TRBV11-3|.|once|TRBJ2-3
TGTGCCAGCAGCCGGACAGACCTTAGCACAGATACGCAGTATTTT
CASSRTDLSTDTQYF
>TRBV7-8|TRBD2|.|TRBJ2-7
TGTGCCAGCAGCTTAGCGGCGGGAGGGGGCTACGAGCAGTACTTC
CASSLAAGGGYEQYF
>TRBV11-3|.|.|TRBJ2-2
TGTGCCAGCAGCTCAGGACAGCCGGGGACCGGGGAGCTGTTTTTT
CASSSGQPGTGELFF
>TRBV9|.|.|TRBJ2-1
TGTGCCAGCAGCGTAGCGGATGGGGGAGGCATGGATGAGCAGTTCTTC
CASSVADGGGMDEQFF
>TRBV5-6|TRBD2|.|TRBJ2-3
TGTGCCAGCAGCACCCTGGGGAGGGAGAGGGGAGATACGCAGTATTTT
CASSTLGRERGDTQYF
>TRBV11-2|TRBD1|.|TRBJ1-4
TGTGCCAGCAGCTTCGGGACAGGGAATAATGAAAAACTGTTTTTT
CASSFGTGNNEKLFF